The source of this T cell receptor beta chain is a study of neurological immune-mediated disorders. Germline V gene lookup returns CDR1 MNHEY and CDR2 SMNVEV (reference sequence). V dropped 5 bases and J dropped 2; count of bases not matched to a gene: 2. The CDR3 has 13 residues. TCRdb reanalysed the 5' RACE reads using MiXCR and keeps one entry per CDR3 protein. The repertoire holds roughly 50,000 distinct CDR3 sequences, with roughly 13% as singletons. This clonotype was seen ten or more times. The antigen is not known. Notes on the study in general: Among expanded clones, no CDR3 amino acid sequences were shared across subjects, a pattern suggesting private repertoires in all groups.

This chain connects TRBV27 to TRBJ2-5, with TRBD1 matching 7 bases. The receptor was isolated from a woman aged 60-75 years with HTLV-1-associated myelopathy (HAM/TSP). Sequencing input: PBMCs. The CDR3 loop is CASSRDRQETQYF. The CDR3, as DNA: TGTGCCAGCAGTCGGGACAGACAAGAGACCCAGTACTTC.